This TCR beta chain was sequenced in a study of T cell responses to AZD1222 COVID-19 vaccine. Study-wide context: Analysis merged second doses at about 4 or about 12 weeks.

The data were produced by immunoSEQ multiplex PCR, yet TCRdb's version contains in-frame clones alone and is incomplete. The table shows some 120,000 clones, with 70% to 90% occurring only once. For this clone: The target antigen is unknown.

The CDR3 has 15 residues. With V trimmed by 3 bases and J by 3 bases, 3 bases remained unmatched. Germline CDR1 is SGHRS and CDR2 is YFSETQ. Points from the study as a whole: Just a handful of AZD1222 recipients tested seropositive at baseline. A rise in Spike-specific TCR breadth and depth followed two AZD1222 doses. In a largely white British group with more females than males, clonal diversity was possibly underestimated.

The receptor comes from an adult in good health. Sequencing used peripheral blood, obtained on day 0 of AZD1222 vaccination. The gene calls are TRBV5-1 and TRBJ2-1; 10 bases map to TRBD2. CDR3 region: CASSSSGSLYNEQFF. In DNA, the CDR3 is TGCGCCAGCAGCTCTAGCGGGAGTCTCTACAATGAGCAGTTCTTC.